This section outlines one T cell receptor (beta chain) sequence together with its context. This clonotype was seen ten or more times. The antigen it recognizes is unknown. Per-nucleotide qualities are absent, and no much larger clonotype sits a single base away. The reads were generated on an Illumina HiSeq 2000. Multiplex PCR amplification was used to build the TCR beta chain libraries. High-throughput sequencing was used to analyze the amplified TCR beta chain products. In TCRdb, the public reads were trimmed at Q25 with fastp and aligned with MiXCR, with productive beta chains retained. Every CDR3 protein is listed once, alongside the most common genes and DNA of its rows. A total of 200,000 to 250,000 distinct CDR3 sequences appear in this sample, 30% to 35% of them only once. The ten top clones hold roughly 3.5% of the sample. The CDR3 starts with the cysteine, ends with the phenylalanine, and has 14 residues. CDR3 DNA only is kept here, 42 bases in frame from base 1. At the junction V is shortened by 0 bases and J by 5 bases, with 9 bases in between. CDR1 and CDR2, looked up from the germline V gene, are LGHNA and YSLEER.

These data come from a study of breast tumors, draining lymph nodes, adjacent tissues (TCRdb year 2016). Background for the entire study: TCR beta repertoires were compared across tumor, adjacent nontumor tissue and axillary lymph nodes obtained from breast cancer patients. In human breast cancer, the study set out to evaluate how tumor, surrounding tissue and draining lymph node repertoires relate to one another and whether T cells may move between these sites.

What the authors observed across the whole study: Tumor and nontumor tissue repertoires were found to be significantly more similar in luminal-like than in basal-like breast cancer. The data were judged consistent with most tumor T cells deriving from the lymph node and then expanding within tumor tissue. T-cell repertoire diversity in tumors was found to be lower than in lymph nodes but higher than in nontumor tissue, and preferential V and J gene usage was observed. The conclusion that tumor T cells originate in lymph nodes was presented as consistent with a hypothesis rather than as directly demonstrated.

Lymph node samples came from the axillary draining lymph nodes of breast cancer patients. The clonotype comes from a female donor with breast cancer. Some clones in this sample may be carry-over from other donors' samples. Sequences were obtained from axillary lymph node tissue. The sequence joins TRBV4-3 to TRBJ2-3; the D gene lacks a confident call. The sequence in DNA is TGCGCCAGCAGCCAAGATCAAGCCCGAGATACGCAGTATTTT. It codes for CASSQDQARDTQYF.